This T cell receptor beta chain was found in a study of T cells after yellow fever vaccination. TCRdb reprocessed the 5' RACE reads via MiXCR and lists one record per CDR3 protein. The repertoire holds 610,000 or so distinct CDR3 sequences, with about 12% as singletons. This clonotype was observed a handful of times. The V end lost 6 bases, the J end lost 4 bases, and 15 bases lay between the germline ends. This CDR3 has 14 residues. The V gene's germline CDR1 is SGHAT and CDR2 FQNNGV. This clonotype originated in a man aged 30-40 years who received the YFV17D yellow fever vaccine. Source: PBMCs, taken on the day of the yellow fever booster vaccination. This chain joins TRBV11-2 and TRBJ1-1, with D tentatively TRBD1 (6 bases). The CDR3 region is CASSFFRGGTEAFF. For the CDR3, the DNA is TGTGCCAGCAGTTTTTTCAGGGGAGGCACTGAAGCTTTCTTT.